This T cell receptor beta chain came from a study of blood T cell repertoires in COVID-19. Study in general: Sources were T cells, B-cell-depleted T cells, or PBMCs; the material itself was cDNA or gDNA.

Here immunoSEQ multiplex PCR was the method, and the copy in TCRdb shows in-frame clones only, minus some. In the table there are about 320,000 clones, 75% to 85% of which are singletons. Germline V gene lookup returns CDR1 GTSNPN and CDR2 SVGIG (reference sequence). J gave up 8 bases and V 5 bases, and 8 bases lay outside the gene matches. The CDR3 extends over 12 amino acids. The sequence was obtained from a human donor in a cohort sampled during active COVID-19. The V and J genes are TRBV30 and TRBJ1-2, with 7 positions matching TRBD1. What was sequenced was peripheral blood. CDR3 protein: CAWERQGAGYTF. For the CDR3, the DNA is TGTGCCTGGGAAAGACAGGGAGCGGGCTACACCTTC. Looking up the rest from reference TRBV30 and TRBJ1-2 gives the full variable domain: SQTIHQWPATLVQPVGSPLSLECTVEGTSNPNLYWYRQAAGRGLQLLFYSVGIGQISSEVPQNLSASRPQDRQFILSSKKLLLSDSGFYLCAWERQGAGYTFGSGTRLTVV.